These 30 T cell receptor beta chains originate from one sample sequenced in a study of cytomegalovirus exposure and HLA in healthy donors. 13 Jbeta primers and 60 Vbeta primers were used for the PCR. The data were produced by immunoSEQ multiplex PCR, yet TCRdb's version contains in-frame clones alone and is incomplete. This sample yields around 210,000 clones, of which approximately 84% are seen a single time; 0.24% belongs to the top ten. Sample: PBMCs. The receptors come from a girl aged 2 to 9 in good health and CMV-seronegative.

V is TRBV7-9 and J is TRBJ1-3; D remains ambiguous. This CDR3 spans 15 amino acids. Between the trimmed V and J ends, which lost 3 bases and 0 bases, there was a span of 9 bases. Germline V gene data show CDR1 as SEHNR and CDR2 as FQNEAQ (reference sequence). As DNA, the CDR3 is TGTGCCAGCAGCTTGATAATAGACTCTGGAAACACCATATATTTT. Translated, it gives CASSLIIDSGNTIYF.

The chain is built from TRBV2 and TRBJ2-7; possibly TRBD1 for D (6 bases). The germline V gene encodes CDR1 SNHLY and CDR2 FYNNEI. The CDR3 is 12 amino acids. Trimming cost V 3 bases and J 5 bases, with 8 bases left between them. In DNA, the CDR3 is TGTGCCAGCAGTGAGAGGACAGACGAGCAGTACTTC. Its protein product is CASSERTDEQYF. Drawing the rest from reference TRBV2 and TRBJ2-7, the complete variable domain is EPEVTQTPSHQVTQMGQEVILRCVPISNHLYFYWYRQILGQKVEFLVSFYNNEISEKSEIFDDQFSVERPDGSNFTLKIRSTKLEDSAMYFCASSERTDEQYFGPGTRLTVT.

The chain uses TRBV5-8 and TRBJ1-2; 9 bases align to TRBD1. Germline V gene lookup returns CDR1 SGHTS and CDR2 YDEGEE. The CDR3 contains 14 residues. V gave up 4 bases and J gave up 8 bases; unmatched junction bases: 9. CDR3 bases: TGTGCCAGCAGCAGGACAGGGGCCGGGAGGGGCTACACCTTC. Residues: CASSRTGAGRGYTF.

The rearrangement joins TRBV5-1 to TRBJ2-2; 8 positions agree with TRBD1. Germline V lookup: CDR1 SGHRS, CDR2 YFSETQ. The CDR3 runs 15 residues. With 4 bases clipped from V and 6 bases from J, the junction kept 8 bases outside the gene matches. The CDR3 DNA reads TGCGCCAGCAGCGTCCAGGGGGCCGGGGCCGGGGAGCTGTTTTTT. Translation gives CASSVQGAGAGELFF. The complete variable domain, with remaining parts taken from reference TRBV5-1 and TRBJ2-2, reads KAGVTQTPRYLIKTRGQQVTLSCSPISGHRSVSWYQQTPGQGLQFLFEYFSETQRNKGNFPGRFSGRQFSNSRSEMNVSTLELGDSALYLCASSVQGAGAGELFFGEGSRLTVL.

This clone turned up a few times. The CDR3 region has the DNA TGCGCCAGCAGCTTGGGGTTTGGTAGTTCTGAAGCTTTCTTT. Translation: CASSLGFGSSEAFF. The rearrangement joins TRBV5-1 to TRBJ1-1; unclear D gene. Trimming removed 0 bases at V and 6 bases at J, with 12 bases between. Germline V gene data show CDR1 as SGHRS and CDR2 as YFSETQ. There are 14 residues in the CDR3.

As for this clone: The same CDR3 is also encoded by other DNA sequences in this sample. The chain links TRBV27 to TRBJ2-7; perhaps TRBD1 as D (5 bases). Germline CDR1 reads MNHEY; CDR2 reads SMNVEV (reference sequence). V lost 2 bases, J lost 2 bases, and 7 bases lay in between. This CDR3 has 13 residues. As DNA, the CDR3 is TGTGCCAGCAGTTTAGGGGCCCCCTACGAGCAGTACTTC. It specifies CASSLGAPYEQYF.

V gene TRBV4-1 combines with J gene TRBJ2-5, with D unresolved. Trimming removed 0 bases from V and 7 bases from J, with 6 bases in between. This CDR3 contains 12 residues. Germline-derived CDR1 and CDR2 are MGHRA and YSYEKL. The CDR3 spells CASSQEVGTQYF. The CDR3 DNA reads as TGCGCCAGCAGCCAAGAAGTCGGGACCCAGTACTTC.

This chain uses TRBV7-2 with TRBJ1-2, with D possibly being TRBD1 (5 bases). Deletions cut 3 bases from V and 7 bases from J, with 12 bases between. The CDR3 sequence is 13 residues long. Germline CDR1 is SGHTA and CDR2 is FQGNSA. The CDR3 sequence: CASSLGGFGGYTF. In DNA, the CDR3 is TGTGCCAGCAGCTTGGGGGGTTTTGGTGGCTACACCTTC. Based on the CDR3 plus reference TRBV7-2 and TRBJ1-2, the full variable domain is GAGVSQSPSNKVTEKGKDVELRCDPISGHTALYWYRQSLGQGLEFLIYFQGNSAPDKSGLPSDRFSAERTGGSVSTLTIQRTQQEDSAVYLCASSLGGFGGYTFGSGTRLTVV.

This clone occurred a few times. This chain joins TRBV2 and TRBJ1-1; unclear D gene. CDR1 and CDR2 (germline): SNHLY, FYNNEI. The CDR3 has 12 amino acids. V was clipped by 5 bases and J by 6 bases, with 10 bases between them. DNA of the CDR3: TGTGCCAGCAGTTACAGTCTCTCTGAAGCTTTCTTT. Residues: CASSYSLSEAFF. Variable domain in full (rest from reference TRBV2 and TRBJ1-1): EPEVTQTPSHQVTQMGQEVILRCVPISNHLYFYWYRQILGQKVEFLVSFYNNEISEKSEIFDDQFSVERPDGSNFTLKIRSTKLEDSAMYFCASSYSLSEAFFGQGTRLTVV.

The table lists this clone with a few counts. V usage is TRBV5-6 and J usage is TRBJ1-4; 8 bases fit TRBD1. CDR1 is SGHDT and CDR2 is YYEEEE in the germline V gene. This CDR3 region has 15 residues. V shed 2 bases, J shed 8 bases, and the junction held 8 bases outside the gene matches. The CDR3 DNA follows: TGTGCCAGCAGCTTTGCCGGGACAGGCTTGGAAAAACTGTTTTTT. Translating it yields CASSFAGTGLEKLFF.

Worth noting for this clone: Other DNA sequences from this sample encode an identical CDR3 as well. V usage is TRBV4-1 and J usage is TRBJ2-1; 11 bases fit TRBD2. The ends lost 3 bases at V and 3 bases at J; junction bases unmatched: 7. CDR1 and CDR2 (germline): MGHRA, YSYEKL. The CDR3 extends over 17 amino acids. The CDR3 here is CASSQVTSGSIYNEQFF. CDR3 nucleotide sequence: TGCGCCAGCAGCCAGGTTACTAGCGGGAGTATCTACAATGAGCAGTTCTTC.

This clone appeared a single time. The CDR3 loop is CASSETANTEAFF. In DNA, the CDR3 is TGTGCCAGCAGTGAGACAGCCAACACTGAAGCTTTCTTT. The chain joins TRBV6-1 to TRBJ1-1; the D gene is possibly TRBD1 (5 bases). CDR1 MNHNS and CDR2 SASEGT come from the germline V gene. Trimming took 3 bases from V and 2 from J, leaving 7 bases between them. The CDR3 runs 13 residues.

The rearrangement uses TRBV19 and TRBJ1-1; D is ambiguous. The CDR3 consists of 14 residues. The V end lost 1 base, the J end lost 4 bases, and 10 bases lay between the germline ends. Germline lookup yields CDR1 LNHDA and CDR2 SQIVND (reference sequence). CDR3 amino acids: CASSIGCVATEAFF. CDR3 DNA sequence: TGTGCCAGTAGTATAGGGTGCGTAGCCACTGAAGCTTTCTTT.

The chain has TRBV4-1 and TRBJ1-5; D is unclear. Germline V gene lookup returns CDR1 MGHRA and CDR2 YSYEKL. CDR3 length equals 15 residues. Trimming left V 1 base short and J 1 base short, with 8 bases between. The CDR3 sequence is CASSQGHRSNQPQHF. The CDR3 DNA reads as TGCGCCAGCAGCCAAGGTCACCGGAGCAATCAGCCCCAGCATTTT.

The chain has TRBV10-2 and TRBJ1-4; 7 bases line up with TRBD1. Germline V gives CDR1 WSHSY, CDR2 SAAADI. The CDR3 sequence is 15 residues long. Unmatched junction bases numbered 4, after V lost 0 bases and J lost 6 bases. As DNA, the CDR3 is TGCGCCAGCAGTGAGTCAGGGCAGGGGGATGAAAAACTGTTTTTT. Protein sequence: CASSESGQGDEKLFF.

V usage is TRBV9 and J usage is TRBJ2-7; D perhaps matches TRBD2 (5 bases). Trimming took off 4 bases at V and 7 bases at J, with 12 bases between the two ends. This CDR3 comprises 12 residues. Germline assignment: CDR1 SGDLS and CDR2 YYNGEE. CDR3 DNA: TGTGCCAGCAGCCCTAATTCGGGGGAGCAGTACTTC. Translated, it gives CASSPNSGEQYF.

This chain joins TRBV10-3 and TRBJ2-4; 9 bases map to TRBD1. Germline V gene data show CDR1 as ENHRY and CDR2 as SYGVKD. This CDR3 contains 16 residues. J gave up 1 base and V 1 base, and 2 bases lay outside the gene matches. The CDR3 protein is CAISELGQGAKNIQYF. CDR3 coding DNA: TGTGCCATCAGTGAGTTGGGACAGGGCGCCAAAAACATTCAGTACTTC.

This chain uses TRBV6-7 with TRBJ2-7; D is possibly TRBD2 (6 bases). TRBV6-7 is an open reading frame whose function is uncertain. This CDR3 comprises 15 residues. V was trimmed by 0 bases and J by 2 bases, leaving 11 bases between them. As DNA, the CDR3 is TGTGCCAGCAGTTACTCGATAGCGGTACCCTACGAGCAGTACTTC. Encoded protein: CASSYSIAVPYEQYF.

For the CDR3, the DNA is TGTGCCAGCGGAACTAGCGGGCGGCTCACCGGGGAGCTGTTTTTT. This encodes CASGTSGRLTGELFF. V is TRBV6-5 and J is TRBJ2-2; 9 nucleotides agree with TRBD2. This CDR3 has 15 residues. Germline V gives CDR1 MNHEY, CDR2 SVGAGI. V gave up 8 bases and J gave up 4 bases; unmatched junction bases: 8.

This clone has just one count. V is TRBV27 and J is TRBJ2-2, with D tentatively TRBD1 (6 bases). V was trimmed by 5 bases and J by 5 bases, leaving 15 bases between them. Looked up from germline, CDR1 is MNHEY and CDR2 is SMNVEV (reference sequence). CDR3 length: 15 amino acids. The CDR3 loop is CASSPYADRTGELFF. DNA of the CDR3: TGTGCCAGCAGTCCCTACGCCGACAGGACCGGGGAGCTGTTTTTT.

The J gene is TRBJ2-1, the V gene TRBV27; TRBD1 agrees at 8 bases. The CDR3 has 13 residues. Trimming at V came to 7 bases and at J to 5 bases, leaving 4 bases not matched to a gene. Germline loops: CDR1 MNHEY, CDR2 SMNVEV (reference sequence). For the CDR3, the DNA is TGTGCCAGCAAGCAGGGGGCTAACAATGAGCAGTTCTTC. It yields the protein CASKQGANNEQFF.

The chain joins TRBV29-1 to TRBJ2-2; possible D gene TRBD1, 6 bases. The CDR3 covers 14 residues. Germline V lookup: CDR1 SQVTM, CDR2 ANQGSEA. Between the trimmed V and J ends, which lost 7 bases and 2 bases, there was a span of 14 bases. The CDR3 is CSAIPDRNTGELFF. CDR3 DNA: TGCAGCGCAATTCCGGACAGAAACACCGGGGAGCTGTTTTTT.

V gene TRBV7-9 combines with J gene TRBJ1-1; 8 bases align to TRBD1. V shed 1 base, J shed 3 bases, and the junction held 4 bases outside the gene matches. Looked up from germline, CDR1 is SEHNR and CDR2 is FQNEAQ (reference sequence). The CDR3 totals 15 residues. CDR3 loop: CASSLGTGGHTEAFF. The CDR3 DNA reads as TGTGCCAGCAGCTTAGGAACAGGGGGACACACTGAAGCTTTCTTT.

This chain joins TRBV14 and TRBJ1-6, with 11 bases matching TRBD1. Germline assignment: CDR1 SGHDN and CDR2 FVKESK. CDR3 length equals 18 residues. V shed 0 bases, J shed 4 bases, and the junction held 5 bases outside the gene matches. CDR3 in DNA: TGTGCCAGCAGCCAAGAACTCCGGGACAGGGGGTATAATTCACCCCTCCACTTT. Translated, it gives CASSQELRDRGYNSPLHF.

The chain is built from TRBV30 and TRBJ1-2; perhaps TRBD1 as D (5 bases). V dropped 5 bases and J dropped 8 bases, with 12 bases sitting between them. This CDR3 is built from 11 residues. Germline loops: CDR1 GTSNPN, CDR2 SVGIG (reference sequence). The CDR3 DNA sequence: TGTGCCTGGCGTTCAGGGTTCGGCTACACCTTC. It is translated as CAWRSGFGYTF.

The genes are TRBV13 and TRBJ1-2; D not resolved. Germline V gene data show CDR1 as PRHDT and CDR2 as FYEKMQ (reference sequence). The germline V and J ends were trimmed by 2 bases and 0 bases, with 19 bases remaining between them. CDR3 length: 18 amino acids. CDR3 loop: CASSLRGGPSNANYGYTF. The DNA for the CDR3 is TGTGCCAGCAGCTTAAGAGGAGGACCGTCGAACGCTAACTATGGCTACACCTTC.

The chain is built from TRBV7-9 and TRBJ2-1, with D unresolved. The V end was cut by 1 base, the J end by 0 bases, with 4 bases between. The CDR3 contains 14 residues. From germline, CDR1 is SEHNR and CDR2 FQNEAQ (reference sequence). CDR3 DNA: TGTGCCAGCAGCTTAGGGAGCTCCTACAATGAGCAGTTCTTC. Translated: CASSLGSSYNEQFF.

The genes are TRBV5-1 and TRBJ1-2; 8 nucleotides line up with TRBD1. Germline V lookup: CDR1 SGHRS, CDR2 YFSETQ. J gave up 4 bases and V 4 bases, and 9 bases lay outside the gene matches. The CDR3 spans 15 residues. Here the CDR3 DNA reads TGCGCCAGCAGCATCGGGACAGGTCCCGTCTATGGCTACACCTTC. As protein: CASSIGTGPVYGYTF.

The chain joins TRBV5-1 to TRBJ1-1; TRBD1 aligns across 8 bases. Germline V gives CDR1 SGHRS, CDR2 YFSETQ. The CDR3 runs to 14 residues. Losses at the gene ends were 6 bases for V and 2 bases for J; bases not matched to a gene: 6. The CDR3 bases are TGCGCCAGCACCAACAGGGGGGTAAACACTGAAGCTTTCTTT. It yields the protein CASTNRGVNTEAFF.

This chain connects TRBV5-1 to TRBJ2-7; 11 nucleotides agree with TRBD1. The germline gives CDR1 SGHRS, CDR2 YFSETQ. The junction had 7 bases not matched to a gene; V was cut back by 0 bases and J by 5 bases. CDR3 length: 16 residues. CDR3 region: CASSLGDRGTRDEQYF. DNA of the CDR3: TGCGCCAGCAGCTTGGGGGACAGGGGGACCCGGGACGAGCAGTACTTC.